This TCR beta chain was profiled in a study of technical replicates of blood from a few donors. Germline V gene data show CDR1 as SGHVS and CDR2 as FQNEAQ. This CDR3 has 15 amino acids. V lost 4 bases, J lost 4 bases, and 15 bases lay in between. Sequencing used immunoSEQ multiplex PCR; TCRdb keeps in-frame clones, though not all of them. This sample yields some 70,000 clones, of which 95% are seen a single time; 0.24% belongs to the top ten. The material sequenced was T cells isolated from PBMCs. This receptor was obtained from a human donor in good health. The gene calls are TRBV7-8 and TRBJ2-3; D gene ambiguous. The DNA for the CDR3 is TGTGCCAGCAGCTCACAGCCGTCCCCATCAGATACGCAGTATTTT. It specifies CASSSQPSPSDTQYF.